This passage covers 24 T cell receptor beta chains from one sample sequenced in a study of T cells expressing NK-cell markers. TCRdb re-called the 5' RACE reads and shows each CDR3 protein once, DNA omitted. The sample totals 5,000 to 6,500 distinct CDR3 sequences. Sequenced sample: blood T cells: a sorted CD56 or NKG2C T cell subset, CD4+ or CD8+ T cells, or bulk PBMC T cells (not recorded which). Receptors were obtained from a young man in good health.

This chain joins TRBV4-1 and TRBJ2-1. The V gene's germline CDR1 is MGHRA and CDR2 YSYEKL. The CDR3 spans 14 residues. The CDR3 reads CASSQGWLGDEQFF.

The chain carries TRBV7-2 and TRBJ1-4; without DNA, the TCRdb call of TRBD1 cannot be checked. The CDR3 is 15 residues long. CDR1 is SGHTA and CDR2 is FQGNSA in the germline V gene. The CDR3 protein is CASSPTGTGVEKLFF.

Here the CDR3 reads CASSFSGTGLFYEQYF. The chain combines TRBV7-2 with TRBJ2-7; TCRdb calls TRBD1, which cannot be checked without DNA. Germline lookup yields CDR1 SGHTA and CDR2 FQGNSA. The CDR3 consists of 16 residues.

The chain uses TRBV19 and TRBJ2-5; absent DNA, TCRdb's TRBD2 call cannot be checked. CDR3 length equals 14 residues. Germline lookup yields CDR1 LNHDA and CDR2 SQIVND (reference sequence). The CDR3 here is CATRSRGSYETQYF.

The chain is built from TRBV3-1 and TRBJ1-6; TCRdb calls TRBD1, which cannot be checked without DNA. Germline lookup yields CDR1 LGHDT and CDR2 YNNKEL (reference sequence). CDR3 length equals 14 residues. The chain's CDR3 is CASSQGTGDSPLHF.

Here the CDR3 reads CSVGGTGGFYGYTF. The chain links TRBV29-1 to TRBJ1-2; checking the TCRdb D call of TRBD1 is not possible without DNA. The germline CDR1 and CDR2 sequences are SQVTM and ANQGSEA. The CDR3 sequence is 14 residues long.

This clonotype shows up as medium-sized by frequency. The genes are TRBV20-1 and TRBJ2-1; there is no DNA to check the TCRdb D call of TRBD2. From germline, CDR1 is DFQATT and CDR2 SNEGSKA (reference sequence). There are 14 residues in the CDR3. This CDR3 reads CSASSGRTYNEQFF.

The CDR3 loop is CSARSGDTEAFF. This chain joins TRBV20-1 and TRBJ1-1; TCRdb lists TRBD1, though no DNA is available to test this call. Germline V CDR1 and CDR2: DFQATT, SNEGSKA (reference sequence). The CDR3 contains 12 residues.

The chain combines TRBV6-6 with TRBJ2-1. Germline V CDR1 and CDR2: MNHNY, SVGAGI (reference sequence). The CDR3 extends over 13 amino acids. This chain's CDR3 is CASSPNEATEQFF.

The chain carries TRBV20-1 and TRBJ2-2; TCRdb's D gene call, TRBD1, goes unchecked for lack of DNA. In germline, CDR1 is DFQATT, CDR2 SNEGSKA (reference sequence). CDR3 length: 14 amino acids. The CDR3 loop reads CSARSDRPTGELFF.

The chain uses TRBV12-3 or TRBV12-4 and TRBJ2-5. The CDR3 spans 15 residues. CDR3 loop: CASSLARRPQETQYF.

The rearrangement links TRBV4-2 to TRBJ2-1; TCRdb designates TRBD2, a call that cannot be tested without DNA. This CDR3 comprises 17 residues. In germline, CDR1 is LGHNA, CDR2 YNFKEQ. The CDR3 spells CASSQDGFLAGYNEQFF.

This chain joins TRBV6-4 and TRBJ2-6. Per the germline V gene, CDR1 is MRHNA and CDR2 is SNTAGT. This CDR3 comprises 16 residues. The CDR3 reads CASSDTGSSGANVLTF.

The chain employs TRBV6-4 and TRBJ2-1; TCRdb returns TRBD2, unconfirmable since there is no DNA. CDR3 length: 15 residues. Germline V lookup: CDR1 MRHNA, CDR2 SNTAGT. The CDR3 sequence is CASSDKAGSNNEQFF.

The chain joins TRBV5-8 to TRBJ1-3. Germline loops: CDR1 SGHTS, CDR2 YDEGEE. The CDR3 is 14 amino acids. CDR3 in amino acids: CASGDIDAGNTIYF.

V gene TRBV12-3 or TRBV12-4 combines with J gene TRBJ1-1; TCRdb reports TRBD1, a call that lacks DNA to check it against. This CDR3 has 14 amino acids. CDR3 residues: CASNQGGENTEAFF.

This sequence joins TRBV6-4 and TRBJ2-1; TCRdb's D gene call, TRBD1, goes unchecked for lack of DNA. CDR1 is MRHNA, CDR2 SNTAGT, per germline. This CDR3 comprises 13 residues. CDR3 region: CASSERGHNEQFF.

This rearrangement joins TRBV25-1 to TRBJ2-3; lacking DNA, the TRBD1 call made by TCRdb goes unchecked. The CDR3 has 16 amino acids. Germline loops: CDR1 MGHDK, CDR2 SYGVNS. CDR3 loop: CASSGRWAGDTDTQYF.

The V call is TRBV5-1, the J call TRBJ2-2; the TRBD2 assignment by TCRdb is unverifiable without DNA. This CDR3 region has 14 residues. The germline CDR1 and CDR2 sequences are SGHRS and YFSETQ. CDR3 sequence reads: CATELAGNTGELFF.

This clonotype is called medium-sized (0.01 to 0.1%) based on its frequency. This sequence joins TRBV24-1 and TRBJ2-1; TCRdb designates TRBD2, a call that cannot be tested without DNA. Germline V CDR1 and CDR2: KGHDR, SFDVKD. The CDR3 has 14 amino acids. The CDR3 sequence: CATSDAGGPREQFF.

The chain is built from TRBV7-9 and TRBJ2-3; TCRdb's D gene call, TRBD1, goes unchecked for lack of DNA. The germline CDR1 and CDR2 sequences are SEHNR and FQNEAQ (reference sequence). The CDR3 extends over 17 amino acids. Here the CDR3 reads CASSGSRGRSGTDTQYF.

The genes are TRBV10-3 and TRBJ1-5; there is no DNA to check the TCRdb D call of TRBD1. Germline V gene data show CDR1 as ENHRY and CDR2 as SYGVKD. This CDR3 contains 15 residues. Here the CDR3 reads CAISDDRLNNQPQHF.

The CDR3 protein is CASSLPGDQGSSSGANVLTF. The chain combines TRBV28 with TRBJ2-6; checking the TCRdb D call of TRBD1 is not possible without DNA. Germline loops: CDR1 MDHEN, CDR2 SYDVKM. The CDR3 contains 20 residues.

The chain combines TRBV6-2 or TRBV6-3 with TRBJ2-6. Germline CDR1 MNHEY, CDR2 SVGEGT. CDR3 length: 15 residues. Here the CDR3 reads CASSQIISGANVLTF.